The clone carrying this TCR beta chain turned up a few times. What it binds is unknown. This record comes from a study of T cells after yellow fever vaccination. Across the study: Fractions containing few cells were prepared with SMART-Seq v4 Ultra Low Input.

One entry per CDR3 protein results from TCRdb running MiXCR on the 5' RACE reads. The data contain roughly 320,000 distinct CDR3 sequences, approximately 12% of them singletons. Notes on the study in general: Peak timing came faster in the weaker secondary response, day 5 versus 15. Overall, a small share of clonotypes was seen in both CD4 and CD8 compartments. Reappearance after the booster was seen for most primary-vaccination clones, at 96% CD4 and more than 80% CD8.

The germline V gene encodes CDR1 SGHTA and CDR2 FQGNSA. The CDR3 covers 16 residues. Trimming removed 2 bases at V and 2 bases at J, with 15 bases between. This chain links TRBV7-2 with TRBJ2-5; D is uncertain. This sequence was found in a man aged 18 to 35 who received the YFV17D yellow fever vaccine. The sequencing here drew on CD4+ T cells sorted from PBMCs, taken 45 days after the yellow fever booster vaccination. The CDR3 reads CASSLRYPAGQETQYF. The CDR3 DNA is TGTGCCAGCAGCTTAAGGTACCCTGCTGGTCAAGAGACCCAGTACTTC.